The 3 T cell receptor beta chains reported below all come from one sample, sequenced in a study of Ad26.COV2.S vaccination and SARS-CoV-2 variants. Profiling relied on immunoSEQ multiplex PCR, and the TCRdb table lists in-frame clones only, not all of them. The sample lists 440,000 or so clones; about 88% were seen once. Treatment: 15 to 20 received Ad26.COV2.S at low or high dose, single or two shots; 5 received placebo; per-sample allocation not given. The investigators took samples on day 63 after the first vaccine or placebo injection. Material: peripheral blood, obtained in a trial of Ad26.COV2.S vaccine versus placebo. The receptors here all came from a person between 18 and 65 years old who received the Ad26.COV2.S COVID-19 vaccine or a placebo.

The chain is built from TRBV5-1 and TRBJ2-7, with 11 bases identical to TRBD1. The V and J ends lost 0 bases and 5 bases, in that order; junction bases with no gene match: 13. The CDR3 totals 18 residues. Germline values: CDR1 SGHRS, CDR2 YFSETQ. DNA of the CDR3: TGCGCCAGCAGCTTGGGACTGACTCCGGGACAGGGGGACCACGAGCAGTACTTC. It yields the protein CASSLGLTPGQGDHEQYF.

The chain recombines TRBV2 with TRBJ1-1; TRBD1 aligns across 11 bases. This CDR3 region has 16 residues. V was pared by 6 bases and J by 4 bases, with 10 bases of the junction left unmatched. Germline CDR1 SNHLY, CDR2 FYNNEI. The CDR3 loop reads CASSRGQGASRTEAFF. The DNA of the CDR3 is TGTGCCAGCAGCCGTGGACAGGGGGCTTCTCGCACTGAAGCTTTCTTT.

The chain has TRBV18 and TRBJ1-6; TRBD1 might be the D (5 bases). CDR3 size: 13 residues. With 2 bases removed from V and 8 bases from J, the gap between germline ends came to 7 bases. Germline CDR1 reads KGHSH; CDR2 reads LQKENI. The CDR3 sequence is CASSPGRDSPLHF. CDR3 coding DNA: TGTGCCAGCTCACCAGGCAGGGATTCACCCCTCCACTTT.